Below are 15 T cell receptor beta chains sequenced from a single sample in a study of T cells in Graves' hyperthyroidism and ophthalmopathy. The investigators amplified TCR beta CDR3 regions from RNA transcripts. Using the HTBI primer set, a first-round RT-PCR was run on the TCR CDR3. TCRdb re-called the multiplex PCR reads through MiXCR, storing one row per CDR3 protein. The sample shows 300,000 or so distinct CDR3 sequences, 15% to 20% of them seen only once. The sample consisted of blood. These receptors were taken from a woman aged 50 to 60 with Graves' hyperthyroidism.

Points on this clonotype: With a much larger clone just one base away, this may be a read error. The chain links TRBV12-3 or TRBV12-4 to TRBJ2-5; D gene ambiguous. The J call may be wrong; the DNA end is better matched by TRBJ2-1. This CDR3 region has 13 residues. The CDR3 sequence: CASSLWQAETQFF. DNA of the CDR3: TGTGCCAGCAGTTTGTGGCAGGCAGAGACCCAGTTCTTC.

Of note for this clonotype: Since a much larger clone is just one base distant, this may be a read error. The chain couples TRBV3-1 to TRBJ1-1; D is undetermined. The V and J ends lost 4 bases and 4 bases respectively, with 7 bases between them. CDR1 LGHDT and CDR2 YNNKEL come from the germline V gene (reference sequence). The CDR3 covers 12 residues. The DNA of the CDR3 is TGTGCCAGCAGCCCGTTTCGCACTGAAGCTTTCTTT. Translating it yields CASSPFRTEAFF.

Notes on this clonotype: This may arise from a read error, as a much more abundant clone is one base away. The chain recombines TRBV28 with TRBJ2-1; D gene uncertain. This CDR3 has 15 amino acids. Germline values: CDR1 MDHEN, CDR2 SYDVKM. CDR3 residues: CASRQGRTGYNGQFF. CDR3 coding DNA: TGTGCCAGCAGACAAGGCCGTACCGGGTACAATGGGCAGTTCTTC.

This clonotype was seen at least ten times. The CDR3 bases are TGTGCCAGCTCACCGGGAGGGGCGAGTAATTCACCCCTCCACTTT. Translated, it gives CASSPGGASNSPLHF. This chain connects TRBV18 to TRBJ1-6, with D possibly matching TRBD1 (5 bases). This CDR3 has 15 amino acids. The V end was cut by 3 bases, the J end by 6 bases, with 12 bases between. Germline values: CDR1 KGHSH, CDR2 LQKENI.

This clonotype was counted a few times. The chain has TRBV7-9 and TRBJ2-5, with D uncertain. Trimming left V 5 bases short and J 3 bases short, with 7 bases between. The CDR3 spans 12 residues. CDR1 is SEHNR, CDR2 FQNEAQ, per germline (reference sequence). This chain's CDR3 is CASSTQEETQYF. CDR3 nucleotide sequence: TGTGCCAGCAGCACGCAGGAAGAGACCCAGTACTTC.

The chain has TRBV4-1 and TRBJ2-7; D is unclear. The CDR3 is made up of 16 amino acids. Germline CDR1 and CDR2: MGHRA and YSYEKL. V lost 4 bases to trimming and J lost 5 bases, with 21 bases between them. CDR3 in DNA: TGCGCCAGCAGCCCGAAAGGCTTAGGGTTCACCGACGAGCAGTACTTC. This encodes CASSPKGLGFTDEQYF.

This clonotype was counted only a few times. The rearrangement links TRBV19 to TRBJ2-2; 9 bases agree with TRBD1. The germline gives CDR1 LNHDA, CDR2 SQIVND (reference sequence). There are 17 residues in the CDR3. The trim removed 0 bases at V and 5 bases at J, leaving 7 bases unmatched. The CDR3 DNA sequence: TGTGCCAGTAGTATAGAACGGAGGGACAGGGCAACCGGGGAGCTGTTTTTT. Its protein product is CASSIERRDRATGELFF.

The rearrangement links TRBV13 to TRBJ2-6; 8 bases are shared with TRBD2. The V segment lost 5 bases and the J segment 3 bases; nucleotides outside the gene matches: 21. CDR3 length: 21 amino acids. Germline loops: CDR1 PRHDT, CDR2 FYEKMQ (reference sequence). CDR3 loop: CASSNTHSGLAPFSGANVLTF. The DNA for the CDR3 is TGTGCCAGCAGCAATACACACTCCGGACTAGCTCCCTTTAGTGGGGCCAACGTCCTGACTTTC.

The table lists this clonotype with a few counts. The chain joins TRBV7-8 to TRBJ2-7; 9 bases align to TRBD1. Germline lookup yields CDR1 SGHVS and CDR2 FQNEAQ. The V and J ends lost 6 bases and 1 base, in that order; junction bases with no gene match: 7. The CDR3 extends over 15 amino acids. The CDR3 DNA reads TGTGCCAGCAGTCAACCGGGACAGGGATCCTACGAGCAGTACTTC. This codes for CASSQPGQGSYEQYF.

V is TRBV28 and J is TRBJ2-5; D is possibly TRBD2 (5 bases). CDR3 length: 11 amino acids. Per the germline V gene, CDR1 is MDHEN and CDR2 is SYDVKM. Between the trimmed V and J ends, which lost 3 bases and 7 bases, there was a span of 6 bases. CDR3 in amino acids: CASSFRGTQYF. Here the CDR3 DNA reads TGTGCCAGCAGTTTTCGGGGGACCCAGTACTTC.

The sample holds a few counts of this clonotype. This chain connects TRBV5-4 to TRBJ1-6; the match to TRBD1 covers 9 bases. The CDR3 sequence is 15 residues long. V lost 0 bases and J lost 7; bases outside the gene matches: 2. Per germline, CDR1 SGHNT and CDR2 YYREEE (reference sequence). The CDR3 is CASSLGDRVNSPLHF. CDR3 bases: TGTGCCAGCAGCTTGGGGGACAGGGTGAATTCACCCCTCCACTTT.

This clonotype has just a few counts. The chain links TRBV7-8 to TRBJ2-3; 8 bases are shared with TRBD2. Germline-derived CDR1 and CDR2 are SGHVS and FQNEAQ. The V and J ends lost 5 bases and 2 bases, in that order; junction bases with no gene match: 12. The CDR3 spans 17 residues. This chain's CDR3 is CASSLGVGLGATDTQYF. The CDR3 region has the DNA TGTGCCAGCAGCCTAGGGGTGGGACTAGGGGCCACAGATACGCAGTATTTT.

This chain links TRBV28 with TRBJ1-2; D call uncertain. V lost 2 bases and J lost 3, with 10 bases in between. Germline V lookup: CDR1 MDHEN, CDR2 SYDVKM. This CDR3 contains 14 residues. The CDR3 DNA follows: TGTGCCAGCAGTTTAGGAGGCTTGGACTATGGCTACACCTTC. This sequence encodes CASSLGGLDYGYTF.

The chain uses TRBV12-3 or TRBV12-4 and TRBJ1-5; 12 bases agree with TRBD1. J lost 7 bases, V lost 7 bases, and 11 bases had no gene match. This CDR3 is 16 amino acids long. The CDR3 protein is CASTRALGTGGQPQHF. CDR3 coding DNA: TGTGCCAGCACCAGAGCCCTTGGGACAGGGGGCCAGCCCCAGCATTTT.

This chain uses TRBV4-1 with TRBJ2-3; 8 bases are a match to TRBD2. The CDR3 loop spans 14 amino acids. Germline CDR1 is MGHRA and CDR2 is YSYEKL. Trimming at V came to 0 bases and at J to 6 bases, leaving 2 bases not matched to a gene. CDR3 loop: CASSQEERGDTQYF. The CDR3 coding sequence is TGCGCCAGCAGCCAAGAGGAGCGGGGGGATACGCAGTATTTT.